A selection of T cell receptor beta chains follows, all from one sample in a study of control samples from healthy donors and cancer patients. The assay was immunoSEQ multiplex PCR, and TCRdb's table has in-frame clones only and misses some. The table lists about 150,000 clones, under 95% of them singletons. Source material: blood. All receptors come from a man younger than 30 in good health. Both conserved end residues are part of each CDR3. Fields, in order: CDR3 length, V gene, CDR3 protein.

14 TRBV5-1 CASSPEEGRTEAFF
11 TRBV10-3 CAISESDEQYF
16 TRBV2 CASSESGTGFGDEQFF
17 TRBV5-1 CASRDDALWVMDTEAFF
12 TRBV3-1/TRBV3-2 CASSPTTDTQYF
13 TRBV7-3 CASSLIGSTEAFF
15 TRBV3-1/TRBV3-2 CASSLAGTAGNTIYF
13 TRBV7-9 CASSRDRGYEQYF
14 TRBV6-5 CASSYSGGQETQYF
11 TRBV7-3 CASSYDGELFF
13 TRBV30 CAWRAGVTDEQFF
12 TRBV6-5 CASSEGPYGYTF
15 TRBV3-1/TRBV3-2 CASSQAYGLSREQFF
13 TRBV11-3 CASSFRGNTEAFF
14 TRBV11-3 CASSSHDSYNEQFF
15 TRBV6-6 CASSLDRGAGETQYF
12 TRBV13 CASSSRARGYTF
13 TRBV29-1 CSVGDTLNEKLFF
14 TRBV10-3 CAISPGQGNPEAFF
16 TRBV25-1 CASSGPHRGGGETQYF
14 TRBV2 CASSLDRVNQPQHF
16 TRBV14 CASSQVARGPKDTQYF
14 TRBV5-8 CASSLVGAGTEAFF
13 TRBV7-9 CASRPDNTGELFF
11 TRBV11-2 CASSSNPPLHF
18 TRBV5-6 CASSQLSRGPYSNQPQHF
14 TRBV6-5 CASESNWAGNTIYF
16 TRBV5-6 CASSLVVGLQNTEAFF
17 TRBV7-9 CASRTGTGPLENTEAFF
15 TRBV6-5 CASSYSTRGSAEQFF
15 TRBV5-1 CASSSGPKPNYEQYF
15 TRBV7-9 CASSPPEGEVYEQYF
16 TRBV27 CASRGGGAQPGSGYTF
11 TRBV19 CAGGRGTEAFF
16 TRBV9 CASSVGRGTGANVLTF
13 TRBV2 CASTQTGGTEAFF
15 TRBV6-1 CASSEEGQINEKLFF
15 TRBV11-2 CASSAGTSGLYEQYF
16 TRBV5-6 CASSLGFGGLLYEQYF
14 TRBV3-1/TRBV3-2 CASSQDWGTGLQFF
16 TRBV5-6 CASSLAGRGGNTEAFF
16 TRBV25-1 CASSRDSKAPIYEQYF
12 TRBV6-6 CATLQGGDTQYF
16 TRBV27 CASSLSSGRSNQPQHF
16 TRBV7-6 CASSPRTAGAYNEQFF